The 19 T cell receptor beta chains in this list originate from one sample, sequenced in a study of molecular identifiers for immune sequencing clone quantification. TCRdb processed the PCR reads anew with MiXCR; each CDR3 protein has one entry. This sample has more than 95,000 distinct CDR3 sequences, with approximately 24% found just once. Sequencing was performed on naive CD8+ T cells from blood, with Jurkat cell RNA spiked in. The subset: FACS-sorted CD8+CD4-CCR7+CD45RA+ naive T cells. The origin of the receptors is a human donor in good health. Some libraries in this study had Jurkat cell RNA spiked in.

This clonotype was found many times. V is TRBV20-1 and J is TRBJ2-7; TRBD1 matches at 8 bases. The V gene end was trimmed by 2 bases and the J gene end by 6 bases; junction bases not matched to a gene: 6. CDR3 length: 13 residues. Germline V lookup: CDR1 DFQATT, CDR2 SNEGSKA (reference sequence). In DNA, the CDR3 is TGCAGTGCTAGATCGACAGGGGAGTTCGAGCAGTACTTC. Encoded protein: CSARSTGEFEQYF.

This clonotype came up many times. The rearrangement links TRBV5-1 to TRBJ2-1; weak D call: TRBD2 (5 bases). Trimming shortened V by 3 bases and J by 8 bases, and 12 bases separated the two germline ends. CDR3 length: 13 amino acids. From germline, CDR1 is SGHRS and CDR2 YFSETQ. CDR3 nucleotide sequence: TGCGCCAGCAGCTGGGCGTCCGGGGATGAGCAGTTCTTC. Its protein is CASSWASGDEQFF.

A note on this clonotype: A much larger clone lies a single base off, so this may be a read error. The chain recombines TRBV6-2 or TRBV6-3 with TRBJ2-7, with 11 bases fitting TRBD2. Germline CDR1 reads MNHEY; CDR2 reads SVGEGT. This CDR3 has 15 amino acids. The DNA for the CDR3 is TGTGCCGGCAGTGAACAACTAGCGGGAGCGTGGGAGCAGTACTTC. Its protein is CAGSEQLAGAWEQYF.

With regard to this clonotype: Being one base from a much bigger clone, this may be a read error. V gene TRBV4-2 combines with J gene TRBJ2-7, with D maybe TRBD2 (6 bases). The germline V gene has CDR1 LGHNA and CDR2 YNFKEQ. Trimming left V 8 bases short and J 1 base short, with 15 bases between. The CDR3 runs to 14 residues. CDR3 DNA: TGTGCCAGCCGCCCGACCCGGGGGTCCTACGAGCAGTACTTC. As protein: CASRPTRGSYEQYF.

This clonotype appeared a few times. The chain couples TRBV9 to TRBJ2-3; TRBD2 aligns across 13 bases. CDR1 and CDR2 from the germline V gene are SGDLS and YYNGEE. CDR3 length: 20 amino acids. With V trimmed by 0 bases and J by 0 bases, 10 bases remained unmatched. CDR3 nucleotides: TGTGCCAGCAGCGTAGCACCACTAGCGGGAGGGATAACTAGCACAGATACGCAGTATTTT. Amino acids: CASSVAPLAGGITSTDTQYF.

This clonotype was seen a few times. One base away lies a much larger clone, so this may be a sequencing read error. V is TRBV19 and J is TRBJ2-3; TRBD2 is a possible D gene (6 bases). The CDR3 loop spans 13 amino acids. The germline V gene has CDR1 LNHDA and CDR2 SQIVND (reference sequence). The CDR3 nucleotides are TGTGCCAGTAGGAGGGGAGGTGCAGATACGCGGTATTTT. Amino acid sequence: CASRRGGADTRYF.

This clonotype was observed many times. This rearrangement joins TRBV29-1 to TRBJ2-7; D gene uncertain. Trimming removed 2 bases from V and 5 bases from J, with 10 bases in between. This CDR3 contains 12 residues. Germline assignment: CDR1 SQVTM and CDR2 ANQGSEA. The CDR3 loop is CSVEFNGDEQYF. In nucleotides, the CDR3 is TGCAGCGTTGAATTTAATGGGGACGAGCAGTACTTC.

This clonotype has more than one count but fewer than ten. The rearrangement links TRBV29-1 to TRBJ2-1; no firm D call. The ends were cut back, 5 bases at V and 0 bases at J, with 14 bases in the middle. CDR1 and CDR2 (germline): SQVTM, ANQGSEA. The CDR3 is made up of 15 amino acids. CDR3 loop: CSVKGQESSYNEQFF. CDR3 sequence (DNA): TGCAGCGTTAAAGGGCAAGAGAGCTCCTACAATGAGCAGTTCTTC.

In regard to this clonotype: Being one base from a much bigger clone, this may be a read error. The rearrangement uses TRBV4-3 and TRBJ2-2; 7 nucleotides align to TRBD2. The germline CDR1 and CDR2 sequences are LGHNA and YSLEER. This CDR3 region has 15 residues. The CDR3 nucleotides read TGCGCCAGCAGCCAAGAAGGGAGGGCCGGTGGGGGGCTGTTTTTT. Protein sequence: CASSQEGRAGGGLFF.

A remark on this clonotype: Given a much more abundant clone one base away, this may be a read error. This chain uses TRBV20-1 with TRBJ2-3; 7 nucleotides agree with TRBD1. Trimming removed 0 bases from V and 0 bases from J; junction bases left unmatched: 15. Germline CDR1 reads DFQATT; CDR2 reads SNEGSKA (reference sequence). The CDR3 is 19 residues long. CDR3 nucleotides: TGCAGTGCTAGAGATCATCGGCAGGGGGAAACCCCTAGCACAGATACGCAGTATTTT. It codes for CSARDHRQGETPSTDTQYF.

This clonotype has only a few counts. Given a much more abundant clone one base away, this may be a read error. This chain connects TRBV7-6 to TRBJ2-3, with D perhaps matching TRBD2 (5 bases). Per the germline V gene, CDR1 is SGHVS and CDR2 is FNYEAQ. The CDR3 is made up of 13 amino acids. The CDR3 spells CANSSGGADTQYF. DNA for the CDR3: TGTGCCAACAGCTCAGGAGGAGCGGATACGCAGTATTTT.

As for this clonotype: Given a much more abundant clone one base away, this may be a read error. The chain employs TRBV10-3 and TRBJ1-1, with TRBD1 matching 9 bases. The V gene's germline CDR1 is ENHRY and CDR2 SYGVKD. This CDR3 comprises 13 residues. The junction had 5 bases not matched to a gene; V was cut back by 4 bases and J by 8 bases. CDR3 nucleotides: TGTGCCATCAGTGCCCGGGACAGGGAAGAAGCTTTCTTT. Translated: CAISARDREEAFF.

This clonotype was counted many times. The rearrangement links TRBV6-1 to TRBJ1-5; 8 positions agree with TRBD1. This CDR3 spans 18 amino acids. In germline, CDR1 is MNHNS, CDR2 SASEGT. J gave up 0 bases and V 4 bases, and 11 bases lay outside the gene matches. The CDR3 here is CASSVSRQGTLSNQPQHF. CDR3 sequence (DNA): TGTGCCAGCAGTGTATCGAGACAGGGGACGCTTAGCAATCAGCCCCAGCATTTT.

This clonotype was recorded once. Given a much more abundant clone one base away, this may be a read error. This chain connects TRBV6-6 to TRBJ1-1, with no clear D. Germline V gene data show CDR1 as MNHNY and CDR2 as SVGAGI (reference sequence). This CDR3 region has 14 residues. The CDR3 region is CAGSYDISNTEAFF. CDR3 sequence (DNA): TGTGCCGGCAGTTATGACATATCGAACACTGAAGCTTTCTTT.

This clonotype appeared many times. The gene calls are TRBV27 and TRBJ1-5; 7 nucleotides match TRBD1. Germline trimming cut 5 bases from V and 4 bases from J; bases unmatched to any gene: 5. CDR1 is MNHEY and CDR2 is SMNVEV in the germline V gene (reference sequence). The CDR3 loop spans 14 amino acids. The CDR3 DNA follows: TGTGCCAGCAGTCTTCAGGGGGTTAATCAGCCCCAGCATTTT. The encoded protein is CASSLQGVNQPQHF.

As regards this clonotype: This may stem from a read error, because a much larger clone lies one nucleotide away. As the CDR3 is not closed by the conserved phenylalanine or tryptophan, this likely results from a read error. This chain uses TRBV27 with TRBJ1-2; maybe TRBD1 (6 bases). Deletions cut 5 bases from V and 4 bases from J, with 14 bases between. The CDR3 is 14 amino acids. The germline V gene has CDR1 MNHEY and CDR2 SMNVEV (reference sequence). CDR3 in amino acids: CASSRKGGFYGYTL. CDR3 DNA: TGTGCCAGCAGTAGGAAGGGGGGTTTCTATGGCTACACCCTC.

This clonotype was picked up a small number of times. The chain carries TRBV9 and TRBJ2-2; D is undetermined. V gave up 0 bases and J gave up 6 bases, with 0 bases separating them. The CDR3 is 11 amino acids. The germline V gene has CDR1 SGDLS and CDR2 YYNGEE. The CDR3 DNA follows: TGTGCCAGCAGCGTAGCCGGGGAGCTGTTTTTT. This gives the protein CASSVAGELFF.

This clonotype came up a few times. The junction and the germline gene differ at one end; a read error may be behind it. The chain joins TRBV29-1 to TRBJ2-1; D uncertain. Germline CDR1 and CDR2: SQVTM and ANQGSEA. The CDR3 consists of 10 residues. The CDR3 spells CSVDGPEQIF. Written as DNA, the CDR3 is TGCAGCGTTGATGGCCCTGAGCAGATCTTC.

This clonotype was detected only once. The genes are TRBV3-1 and TRBJ1-4; D is ambiguous. V lost 4 bases to trimming and J lost 4 bases, with 7 bases between them. Germline V CDR1 and CDR2: LGHDT, YNNKEL (reference sequence). The CDR3 consists of 13 residues. This chain's CDR3 is CASSPEGNEKLFF. CDR3 in DNA: TGTGCCAGCAGCCCAGAGGGTAATGAAAAACTGTTTTTT.